A selection of T cell receptor beta chains follows, all from one sample in a study of T-cell memory formation after mild COVID-19. MiXCR was run by TCRdb on the 5' RACE reads, yielding one entry per CDR3 protein. Among approximately 290,000 distinct CDR3 sequences, more than 15% were seen once, and the ten largest hold roughly 23%. The source material was PBMCs or a T cell subset sorted from them (not recorded which). These receptor sequences come from a young man who had mild COVID-19 (a few samples of this study predate the infection). Cell type and time point are not known. CDR3s include the opening cysteine and the closing phenylalanine or tryptophan. Fields, in order: CDR3 DNA, CDR3 protein, clone size, CDR3 length, J gene, D gene, V gene. A D gene is named only where the DNA matches it firmly. Rows may omit the clone size; those that give it use once, few, many or a size class.

DNA: TGCGCCAGCAGCTTGGTGGGGGCAGTTACCGGGGAGCTGTTTTTT
CDR3: CASSLVGAVTGELFF
size: few
length: 15
J: TRBJ2-2
D: NA
V: TRBV5-1

DNA: TGTGCCAGCAGCTTAGCGGTGGGCTTCCCCTTCCGATTACCTAGGAGCACAGATACGCAGTATTTT
CDR3: CASSLAVGFPFRLPRSTDTQYF
size: NA
length: 22
J: TRBJ2-3
D: NA
V: TRBV7-6

DNA: TGTGCCAGCAGAGGGGACAGTTTATACGAGCAGTACTTC
CDR3: CASRGDSLYEQYF
size: few
length: 13
J: TRBJ2-7
D: TRBD1
V: TRBV12-3/TRBV12-4

DNA: TGCAGTGCTAGTCTCCCGGGGTCTACCTACGAGCAGTACTTC
CDR3: CSASLPGSTYEQYF
size: many
length: 14
J: TRBJ2-7
D: NA
V: TRBV20-1

DNA: TGTGCCAGCAGCCAGGCGACTAGCGGGGGATACCAAGAGACCCAGTACTTC
CDR3: CASSQATSGGYQETQYF
size: few
length: 17
J: TRBJ2-5
D: TRBD2
V: TRBV4-2

DNA: TGTGCCAGCAGGCGAGGCCTCTATGGCTACGAGCAGTACTTC
CDR3: CASRRGLYGYEQYF
size: NA
length: 14
J: TRBJ2-7
D: NA
V: TRBV6-2/TRBV6-3

DNA: TGTGCCAGCAGCGACGAAGGGTTGGGGTTCCGAGAAAAACTGTTTTTT
CDR3: CASSDEGLGFREKLFF
size: few
length: 16
J: TRBJ1-4
D: NA
V: TRBV9

DNA: TGTGCCAGCAGCTGGACCGGGACCATTGGGGGGAATGAGCAGTTCTTC
CDR3: CASSWTGTIGGNEQFF
size: NA
length: 16
J: TRBJ2-1
D: NA
V: TRBV7-2

DNA: TGTGCCAGCAGCCTCCGGGGCCGGCGCTACACCTTC
CDR3: CASSLRGRRYTF
size: many
length: 12
J: TRBJ1-2
D: NA
V: TRBV7-9

DNA: TGTGCCAGCAGTTCGACTAGCGGGGGACAAGAGACCCAGTACTTC
CDR3: CASSSTSGGQETQYF
size: many
length: 15
J: TRBJ2-5
D: TRBD2
V: TRBV12-3/TRBV12-4

DNA: TGCAGTGCTAGACCCCAGGGGCGAACAGATACGCAGTATTTT
CDR3: CSARPQGRTDTQYF
size: NA
length: 14
J: TRBJ2-3
D: NA
V: TRBV20-1

DNA: TGTGCCAGCAGCCAAAGTGGACTATTCACAGATACGCAGTATTTT
CDR3: CASSQSGLFTDTQYF
size: few
length: 15
J: TRBJ2-3
D: NA
V: TRBV3-1

DNA: TGTGCCAGCAGCGTAGCCTGGGTCGAAGAGCAGTTCTTC
CDR3: CASSVAWVEEQFF
size: NA
length: 13
J: TRBJ2-1
D: NA
V: TRBV9

DNA: TGTGCCAGCAGCTTCGGGGGGGCCCCGGTCGGGGAGCTGTTTTTT
CDR3: CASSFGGAPVGELFF
size: few
length: 15
J: TRBJ2-2
D: TRBD2
V: TRBV5-5

DNA: TGTGCCATCAGTGACAGGGAGAGTGCTGAAGCTTTCTTT
CDR3: CAISDRESAEAFF
size: few
length: 13
J: TRBJ1-1
D: NA
V: TRBV10-3

DNA: TGTGCCAGCAGCGAGGACAGAACTGCTGGCTACACCTTC
CDR3: CASSEDRTAGYTF
size: NA
length: 13
J: TRBJ1-2
D: NA
V: TRBV7-3

DNA: TGTGCCAGCAGCTTACGTCGGGGCGCTGGCTACACCTTC
CDR3: CASSLRRGAGYTF
size: few
length: 13
J: TRBJ1-2
D: NA
V: TRBV7-2

DNA: TGCGCCAGCCACAGCGGGGGCTTCAATGAGCAGTTCTTC
CDR3: CASHSGGFNEQFF
size: few
length: 13
J: TRBJ2-1
D: TRBD2
V: TRBV5-1

DNA: TGTGCCAGCAGTGGCCGACTGAGCACAGATACGCAGTATTTT
CDR3: CASSGRLSTDTQYF
size: many
length: 14
J: TRBJ2-3
D: NA
V: TRBV25-1

DNA: TGTGCCAGCAGGGTAGGGTCTGCGGGCTACACCTTC
CDR3: CASRVGSAGYTF
size: NA
length: 12
J: TRBJ1-2
D: NA
V: TRBV27

DNA: TGTGCCAGCAGTTACGCACGGCGGAAAAAACTGTTTTTT
CDR3: CASSYARRKKLFF
size: NA
length: 13
J: TRBJ1-4
D: NA
V: TRBV6-5

DNA: TGTGCCAGCAGCTTAATGTCCACCGACACTGAAGCTTTCTTT
CDR3: CASSLMSTDTEAFF
size: few
length: 14
J: TRBJ1-1
D: NA
V: TRBV7-9

DNA: TGCGCCAGCAGCCAAGCAGGGGGAGGCTATGGCTACACCTTC
CDR3: CASSQAGGGYGYTF
size: NA
length: 14
J: TRBJ1-2
D: TRBD1
V: TRBV4-3

DNA: TGCAGTGCTCGGACTTATCAAGAGACCCAGTACTTC
CDR3: CSARTYQETQYF
size: NA
length: 12
J: TRBJ2-5
D: NA
V: TRBV20-1

DNA: TGTGCCAGCAGTTACCCCCGTGCGGGCAATCAGCCCCAGCATTTT
CDR3: CASSYPRAGNQPQHF
size: few
length: 15
J: TRBJ1-5
D: NA
V: TRBV6-2/TRBV6-3

DNA: TGTGCCAGCAGTTTAAGTCAGATCACAGATACGCAGTATTTT
CDR3: CASSLSQITDTQYF
size: NA
length: 14
J: TRBJ2-3
D: NA
V: TRBV12-3/TRBV12-4

DNA: TGTGCCAGCAGCTCCGGACTAGCCATTTTCTTTGGTGAGCAGTTCTTC
CDR3: CASSSGLAIFFGEQFF
size: NA
length: 16
J: TRBJ2-1
D: TRBD2
V: TRBV5-4

DNA: TGTGCCAGCAGCTTAGGGGGTAATAGCAATCAGCCCCAGCATTTT
CDR3: CASSLGGNSNQPQHF
size: many
length: 15
J: TRBJ1-5
D: NA
V: TRBV7-6

DNA: TGTGCCAGCAGCTCCAAAGGCCGGGGCCGGTACGAGCAGTACTTC
CDR3: CASSSKGRGRYEQYF
size: few
length: 15
J: TRBJ2-7
D: NA
V: TRBV7-9

DNA: TGTGCCAGCAGGGGAGACAGGGCCAGCACTGAAGCTTTCTTT
CDR3: CASRGDRASTEAFF
size: many
length: 14
J: TRBJ1-1
D: TRBD1
V: TRBV2

DNA: TGTGCCAGCAGCCGCAAAAATGAGCAGTTCTTC
CDR3: CASSRKNEQFF
size: few
length: 11
J: TRBJ2-1
D: NA
V: TRBV12-3/TRBV12-4

DNA: TGTGCCAGCAGTTGGCGGACTAGAACAGATACGCAGTATTTT
CDR3: CASSWRTRTDTQYF
size: many
length: 14
J: TRBJ2-3
D: TRBD2
V: TRBV2

DNA: TGCAGTGCTAGAGATTCGGCGGGATCGGGGGAGACCCAGTACTTC
CDR3: CSARDSAGSGETQYF
size: few
length: 15
J: TRBJ2-5
D: NA
V: TRBV20-1

DNA: TGTGCCAGCAGTACTGCGGGACATTATAATTCACCCCTCCACTTT
CDR3: CASSTAGHYNSPLHF
size: few
length: 15
J: TRBJ1-6
D: NA
V: TRBV6-5

DNA: TGTGCCACCAGTGATTCCGTAGCGGGAATGGGAGATACGCAGTATTTT
CDR3: CATSDSVAGMGDTQYF
size: NA
length: 16
J: TRBJ2-3
D: TRBD2
V: TRBV24-1

DNA: TGCGCCAGCAGCTTGCCAGGGCCCGCCACAGATACGCAGTATTTT
CDR3: CASSLPGPATDTQYF
size: NA
length: 15
J: TRBJ2-3
D: NA
V: TRBV5-1

DNA: TGTGCCAGCAGCTCCCCGCCCGCCGGGGCCAACGTCCTGACTTTC
CDR3: CASSSPPAGANVLTF
size: NA
length: 15
J: TRBJ2-6
D: NA
V: TRBV7-6

DNA: TGTGCCAGCAGCCCCGGCGGGACAGGGGAACCCTACGAGCAGTACTTC
CDR3: CASSPGGTGEPYEQYF
size: NA
length: 16
J: TRBJ2-7
D: TRBD1
V: TRBV7-9

DNA: TGTGCCAGCAGCCCCCTCGGGGGGCCGAGGGGTTTGAACACTGAAGCTTTCTTT
CDR3: CASSPLGGPRGLNTEAFF
size: few
length: 18
J: TRBJ1-1
D: NA
V: TRBV12-3/TRBV12-4

DNA: TGCAGCGTTGAACCCGTAAACTCCTACGAGCAGTACTTC
CDR3: CSVEPVNSYEQYF
size: NA
length: 13
J: TRBJ2-7
D: NA
V: TRBV29-1

DNA: TGTGCCAGCCCGTGGGCCCGCACAGATACGCAGTATTTT
CDR3: CASPWARTDTQYF
size: NA
length: 13
J: TRBJ2-3
D: NA
V: TRBV7-3

DNA: TGCAGCGTTCAGTTAGCGGGGGGCTCAGATACGCAGTATTTT
CDR3: CSVQLAGGSDTQYF
size: many
length: 14
J: TRBJ2-3
D: TRBD2
V: TRBV29-1

DNA: TGCGCCAGCAGCCAAGTCGGGACAGGGAGAGAAGCTTTCTTT
CDR3: CASSQVGTGREAFF
size: NA
length: 14
J: TRBJ1-1
D: TRBD1
V: TRBV4-3

DNA: TGTGCCAGCAGCCCAGGGGTGGATGGCTACACCTTC
CDR3: CASSPGVDGYTF
size: NA
length: 12
J: TRBJ1-2
D: NA
V: TRBV7-2

DNA: TGCGCCAGCAGCTTGGATGGAGCTACCTATAATTCACCCCTCCACTTT
CDR3: CASSLDGATYNSPLHF
size: few
length: 16
J: TRBJ1-6
D: NA
V: TRBV5-1

DNA: TGTGCCAGCAGTGTCCGGGACAGAGATAATTCACCCCTCCACTTT
CDR3: CASSVRDRDNSPLHF
size: NA
length: 15
J: TRBJ1-6
D: TRBD1
V: TRBV25-1

DNA: TGTGCCAGTAGTATTGGAGGGGATCGAGAGACCCAGTACTTC
CDR3: CASSIGGDRETQYF
size: NA
length: 14
J: TRBJ2-5
D: NA
V: TRBV19